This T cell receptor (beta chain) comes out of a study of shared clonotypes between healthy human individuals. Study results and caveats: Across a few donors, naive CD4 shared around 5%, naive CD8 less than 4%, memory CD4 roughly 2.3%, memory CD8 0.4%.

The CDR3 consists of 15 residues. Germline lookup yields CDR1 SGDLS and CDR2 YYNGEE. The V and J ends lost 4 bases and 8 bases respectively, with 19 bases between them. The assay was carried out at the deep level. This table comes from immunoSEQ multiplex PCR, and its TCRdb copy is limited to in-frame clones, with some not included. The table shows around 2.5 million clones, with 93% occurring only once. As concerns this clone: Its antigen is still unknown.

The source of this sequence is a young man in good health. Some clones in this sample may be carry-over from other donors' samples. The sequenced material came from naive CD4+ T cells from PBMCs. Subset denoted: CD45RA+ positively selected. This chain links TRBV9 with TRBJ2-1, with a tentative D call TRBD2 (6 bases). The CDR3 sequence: CASSSGVAEVHEQFF. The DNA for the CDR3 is TGTGCCAGCAGCTCGGGGGTAGCGGAGGTTCATGAGCAGTTCTTC.